This is a list of T cell receptor beta chains from one sample in a study of PD-1 blockade in classical Hodgkin lymphoma. Generated by immunoSEQ multiplex PCR, the TCRdb table keeps only in-frame clones and is missing some. The sample comprises about 40,000 clones, 80% to 90% of which are singletons, and 9% rests with the top ten. Sequenced material: peripheral blood mononuclear cells (PBMCs), taken at baseline. These receptors originate from a human donor with classical Hodgkin lymphoma. The CDR3 runs from the conserved cysteine through the conserved F or W. D genes are given only for firm matches. The listing skips clone size in some rows; elsewhere it reads once, few, many or a size class.

j_call v_call clone_size d_call cdr3_nt cdr3_aa
TRBJ2-5 TRBV9 . . TGTGCCAGCAGCGTAGCGGGTTTGGAGACCCAGTACTTC CASSVAGLETQYF
TRBJ1-4 TRBV4-2 . TRBD1 TGTGCCAGCAGGACCGGACAGGGGGCTTCCGATGAAAAACTGTTTTTT CASRTGQGASDEKLFF
TRBJ2-1 TRBV9 . TRBD2 TGTGCCAGCAGCGTAGCTGGCGGGGGGTACAATGAGCAGTTCTTC CASSVAGGGYNEQFF
TRBJ1-1 TRBV16 . . TGTGCCAGCAGCCAATCACAACAGAATTCTGGCACTGAAGCTTTCTTT CASSQSQQNSGTEAFF
TRBJ2-7 TRBV7-9 . TRBD2 TGTGCCAGCAGCTACCTAGCGGGAGCCTACGAGCAGTACTTC CASSYLAGAYEQYF
TRBJ2-1 TRBV11-2 . TRBD2 TGTGCCAGCAGCTTATTCGCTAGCGGGGCTGACAATGAGCAGTTCTTC CASSLFASGADNEQFF
TRBJ2-7 TRBV7-9 . . TGTGCCAGCAGCCCGACAAACTCCTACGAGCAGTACTTC CASSPTNSYEQYF
TRBJ2-1 TRBV5-6 . TRBD2 TGTGCCAGCAGCTTGGATACAGCGGGGGGGCTCTACAATGAGCAGTTCTTC CASSLDTAGGLYNEQFF
TRBJ2-7 TRBV18 . . TGTGCCAGCTCACCACCAGCGAGCTCCTACGAGCAGTACTTC CASSPPASSYEQYF
TRBJ2-3 TRBV15 . . TGTGCCACCAGCAGAGAGGGATCGCAGTATTTT CATSREGSQYF
TRBJ1-2 TRBV10-3 . TRBD1 TGTGCCATCAGTGGAACAGGGGGCATTGACTATGGCTACACCTTC CAISGTGGIDYGYTF
TRBJ2-3 TRBV2 . . TGTGCCAGCAGTGACATAGGGAGCACAGATACGCAGTATTTT CASSDIGSTDTQYF
TRBJ2-3 TRBV19 . . TGTGCCAGTAGTTTTACTCGTGGGACAGATACGCAGTATTTT CASSFTRGTDTQYF
TRBJ2-1 TRBV7-9 . TRBD2 TGTGCCAGCAGCCCCGGGACTAGCGGGGGTAGCGACCTCTACAATGAGCAGTTCTTC CASSPGTSGGSDLYNEQFF
TRBJ1-1 TRBV5-1 once . TGCGCCAGCAGCTTGGATGGGATGTCGAACACTGAAGCTTTCTTT CASSLDGMSNTEAFF
TRBJ2-2 TRBV5-1 . TRBD2 TGCGCCAGCATCCAGGCCCCACCAGCCGGGGGGAGCGGGGAGCTGTTTTTT CASIQAPPAGGSGELFF
TRBJ1-5 TRBV6-6 . . TGTGCTACCTCCAGTGGGCAGGGAAGCAATCAGCCCCAGCATTTT CATSSGQGSNQPQHF
TRBJ2-1 TRBV27 once . TGTGCCAGCAGTTTAGCTGGGCAGAACAATGAGCAGTTCTTC CASSLAGQNNEQFF
TRBJ1-5 TRBV6-5 few . TGTGCCAGCAGCCAAGGGGGGCCCCAGCATTTT CASSQGGPQHF
TRBJ2-1 TRBV18 . . TGTGCCAGCTCTCGCGGGACTCCTGACAATGAGCAGTTCTTC CASSRGTPDNEQFF
TRBJ2-2 TRBV11-1 . . TGTGCCAGCGGTCGGGGATGGAACACCGGGGAGCTGTTTTTT CASGRGWNTGELFF
TRBJ2-3 TRBV9 . . TGTGCCAGCAGCGTTTCAATCGCAGGGCCAGATACGCAGTATTTT CASSVSIAGPDTQYF